The 17 T cell receptor beta chains below come from one sample, sequenced in a study of T-cell memory formation after mild COVID-19. TCRdb itself ran the 5' RACE reads through MiXCR, one entry per CDR3 protein. Of about 290,000 distinct CDR3 sequences listed, 15% to 20% are singletons. The specimen was PBMCs or a T cell subset sorted from them (not recorded which). Receptors originate from a man aged 18 to 29 who had mild COVID-19 (a few samples of this study predate the infection). Cell type and time point are not known.

This clonotype was observed a few times. The chain is built from TRBV7-2 and TRBJ1-2, with D perhaps matching TRBD1 (6 bases). CDR1 and CDR2 (germline): SGHTA, FQGNSA. The length of the CDR3 is 15 residues. V was trimmed by 6 bases and J by 0 bases, leaving 14 bases between them. This chain's CDR3 is CASRAGALSNYGYTF. CDR3 bases: TGTGCCAGCAGGGCAGGGGCCTTATCTAACTATGGCTACACCTTC.

The J gene is TRBJ1-4, the V gene TRBV6-5; TRBD1 matches at 7 bases. This CDR3 is 15 amino acids long. With 6 bases clipped from V and 8 bases from J, the junction kept 12 bases outside the gene matches. The germline CDR1 and CDR2 sequences are MNHEY and SVGAGI. The CDR3 here is CASRARQGTREKLFF. The CDR3 nucleotides are TGTGCCAGCAGGGCCCGACAGGGAACAAGAGAAAAACTGTTTTTT.

The chain has TRBV5-1 and TRBJ1-2; D gene ambiguous. The germline V gene encodes CDR1 SGHRS and CDR2 YFSETQ. The CDR3 is 13 residues long. The ends were cut back, 0 bases at V and 4 bases at J, with 7 bases in the middle. The CDR3 coding sequence is TGCGCCAGCAGCTTGGAGATCCTCTATGGCTACACCTTC. Amino acids: CASSLEILYGYTF.

The rearrangement joins TRBV4-2 to TRBJ2-5; 9 bases are shared with TRBD2. This CDR3 comprises 15 residues. The germline CDR1 and CDR2 sequences are LGHNA and YNFKEQ. The trim removed 1 base at V and 5 bases at J, leaving 5 bases unmatched. The CDR3 reads CASSQGLAGYETQYF. CDR3 sequence (DNA): TGTGCCAGCAGCCAAGGGCTAGCGGGGTATGAGACCCAGTACTTC.

The DNA for the CDR3 is TGCAGTGCTAAACAGGGGGCACGAGAACAGCCCCAGCATTTT. It is translated as CSAKQGAREQPQHF. The gene calls are TRBV20-1 and TRBJ1-5, with 9 positions matching TRBD1. There are 14 residues in the CDR3. Losses at the gene ends were 4 bases for V and 7 bases for J; bases not matched to a gene: 8. The germline V gene has CDR1 DFQATT and CDR2 SNEGSKA (reference sequence).

The rearrangement links TRBV28 to TRBJ2-3; D not certain. V shed 6 bases and J shed 6 bases, with 13 bases lying between them. The CDR3 runs 13 residues. CDR1 is MDHEN and CDR2 is SYDVKM in the germline V gene. The CDR3 loop is CASSPPALDTQYF. The CDR3 DNA sequence: TGTGCCAGCAGCCCCCCAGCCCTCGATACGCAGTATTTT.

This clonotype was recorded at least ten times. V usage is TRBV5-1 and J usage is TRBJ2-1; TRBD2 matches at 9 bases. Germline V gene lookup returns CDR1 SGHRS and CDR2 YFSETQ. V shed 3 bases, J shed 5 bases, and the junction held 6 bases outside the gene matches. This CDR3 is 15 amino acids long. The CDR3 region is CASSSGGGAHNEQFF. CDR3 nucleotides: TGCGCCAGCAGCTCCGGCGGGGGGGCTCACAATGAGCAGTTCTTC.

This rearrangement joins TRBV6-2 or TRBV6-3 to TRBJ2-7; 7 bases align to TRBD1. There are 13 residues in the CDR3. V was pared by 6 bases and J by 8 bases, with 10 bases of the junction left unmatched. Germline CDR1 reads MNHEY; CDR2 reads SVGEGT. The CDR3 coding sequence is TGTGCCAGCAGCTCAATAAGGGACAGCCAGCAGTACTTC. This encodes CASSSIRDSQQYF.

This clonotype was observed a few times. The chain combines TRBV19 with TRBJ1-2; D unclear. The CDR3 contains 12 residues. Germline assignment: CDR1 LNHDA and CDR2 SQIVND (reference sequence). V shed 2 bases and J shed 6 bases, with 7 bases lying between them. The CDR3 protein is CASSIRGDGYTF. The CDR3 nucleotides read TGTGCCAGTAGTATACGGGGTGATGGCTACACCTTC.

There are a few counts of this clonotype. The genes are TRBV11-1 and TRBJ2-1; 9 bases fit TRBD2. The ends lost 2 bases at V and 6 bases at J; junction bases unmatched: 5. The CDR3 is 15 residues long. The germline gives CDR1 SGHAT, CDR2 FQDESV (reference sequence). The CDR3 bases are TGTGCCAGCAGCTTAAGAGGCGGGGGGGCCAATGAGCAGTTCTTC. Protein product: CASSLRGGGANEQFF.

The chain employs TRBV5-6 and TRBJ1-1, with a weak D call TRBD1 (5 bases). Germline values: CDR1 SGHDT, CDR2 YYEEEE. Trimming left V 3 bases short and J 1 base short, with 16 bases between. The CDR3 runs to 16 residues. CDR3 bases: TGTGCCAGCAGCTCGGTGGACGGAGGACAGAACACTGAAGCTTTCTTT. Amino acid sequence: CASSSVDGGQNTEAFF.

This sequence joins TRBV6-6 and TRBJ2-4, with a weak D call TRBD1 (5 bases). The CDR3 spans 14 residues. Germline V CDR1 and CDR2: MNHNY, SVGAGI (reference sequence). Deletions cut 6 bases from V and 9 bases from J, with 18 bases between. CDR3 sequence (DNA): TGTGCCAGCAGGAGCCGACAGCCGGGCCCCATTCAGTACTTC. It translates to CASRSRQPGPIQYF.

This clonotype came up many times. The rearrangement uses TRBV12-3 or TRBV12-4 and TRBJ2-4; maybe TRBD2 (6 bases). V was shortened by 6 bases and J by 14 bases, with 17 bases between the two germline ends. This CDR3 contains 12 residues. This CDR3 reads CASRALEGGKYF. The CDR3 DNA is TGTGCCAGCAGAGCCTTGGAGGGCGGGAAGTACTTC.

J is TRBJ1-1 and V is TRBV12-3 or TRBV12-4; the D gene is possibly TRBD1 (5 bases). Between the trimmed V and J ends, which lost 11 bases and 3 bases, there was a span of 22 bases. CDR3 length: 15 amino acids. The CDR3 sequence: CAGARGTPGDTEAFF. The CDR3, as DNA: TGTGCCGGGGCTAGAGGGACCCCTGGGGACACTGAAGCTTTCTTT.

This clonotype was found many times. The rearrangement links TRBV12-3 or TRBV12-4 to TRBJ1-5; tentative D call: TRBD1 (6 bases). The V end lost 5 bases, the J end lost 5 bases, and 13 bases lay between the germline ends. This CDR3 comprises 14 residues. CDR3 bases: TGTGCCAGCAGTCCCCAGGGGACGGATCAGCCCCAGCATTTT. Translation gives CASSPQGTDQPQHF.

This clonotype was detected once. The junction and the germline gene differ at one end; a read error may be behind it. This chain joins TRBV4-1 and TRBJ1-1; D perhaps matches TRBD1 (5 bases). The CDR3 is 16 residues long. Germline V lookup: CDR1 MGHRA, CDR2 YSYEKL. The CDR3: CASSQEKRSGWTEDFF. The CDR3 bases are TGCGCCAGCAGCCAAGAGAAGAGGTCAGGGTGGACTGAAGATTTCTTT.

The chain combines TRBV9 with TRBJ1-1; 7 bases line up with TRBD1. CDR1 and CDR2 (germline): SGDLS, YYNGEE. The CDR3 is made up of 17 amino acids. V gave up 0 bases and J gave up 0 bases; unmatched junction bases: 8. This chain's CDR3 is CASSVAATGIMNTEAFF. CDR3 nucleotide sequence: TGTGCCAGCAGCGTAGCCGCGACAGGGATTATGAACACTGAAGCTTTCTTT.